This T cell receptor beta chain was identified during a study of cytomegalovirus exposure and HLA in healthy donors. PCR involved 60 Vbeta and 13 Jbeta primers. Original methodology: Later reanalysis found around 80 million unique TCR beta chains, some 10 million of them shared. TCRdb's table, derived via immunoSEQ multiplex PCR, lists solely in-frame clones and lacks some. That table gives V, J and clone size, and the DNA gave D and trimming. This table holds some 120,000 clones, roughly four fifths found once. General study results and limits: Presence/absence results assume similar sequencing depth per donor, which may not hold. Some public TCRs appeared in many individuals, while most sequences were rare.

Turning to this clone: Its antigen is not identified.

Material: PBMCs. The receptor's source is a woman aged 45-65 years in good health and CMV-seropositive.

Here the CDR3 DNA reads TGTGCCAGCTCACCAGGGCCCAGGAGCACAGATACGCAGTATTTT. Amino acids: CASSPGPRSTDTQYF. The V gene is TRBV18, the J gene TRBJ2-3; no definite D call. With 2 bases removed from V and 0 bases from J, the gap between germline ends came to 9 bases. Germline CDR1 is KGHSH and CDR2 is LQKENI. The CDR3 totals 15 residues.